This TCR beta chain was sequenced in a study of T cells in Graves' hyperthyroidism and ophthalmopathy. Across the whole study: Peripheral blood specimens were obtained at initial diagnosis, prior to any treatment.

This clonotype was detected many times. Its specificity is unknown. Findings of the study overall: Before onset, ophthalmopathy was predicted by the model a median around 6 months earlier.

Amplification of TCR beta CDR3 regions was performed using RNA transcripts as template. The TCR CDR3 was amplified in a first-round RT-PCR using the HTBI primer set. One entry per CDR3 protein, called by TCRdb with MiXCR from the multiplex PCR reads. The table shows roughly 300,000 distinct CDR3 sequences, with about 14% occurring only once. The V and J ends lost 7 bases and 0 bases, in that order; junction bases with no gene match: 0. This CDR3 has 13 amino acids. Stable hyperthyroidism: no ophthalmopathy progression over 18 months of follow-up. This clonotype was sampled from a woman between 25 and 40 years old with Graves' hyperthyroidism. This rearrangement joins TRBV12-3 or TRBV12-4 to TRBJ2-1; TRBD1 matches at 7 bases. Material for sequencing was blood. The CDR3 nucleotides read TGTGCCAGCAACAGGGGCTCCTACAATGAGCAGTTCTTC. Its translation: CASNRGSYNEQFF.